What follows are 29 T cell receptor beta chains derived from one specimen sequenced in a study of T cells in Graves' hyperthyroidism and ophthalmopathy. Amplification of TCR beta CDR3 regions was performed using RNA transcripts as template. When the TCR CDR3 underwent first-round RT-PCR, the HTBI primer set was used. Each CDR3 protein is one row after TCRdb ran MiXCR on the multiplex PCR reads. The profile shows 400,000 to 550,000 distinct CDR3 sequences, roughly 24% of them singletons. Material for sequencing was blood. Receptors originate from a woman in her thirties with Graves' ophthalmopathy.

This clonotype was recorded many times. This rearrangement joins TRBV19 to TRBJ2-7; a possible D gene is TRBD2 (5 bases). The CDR3 is 14 residues long. V lost 3 bases and J lost 5, with 14 bases in between. The germline V gene encodes CDR1 LNHDA and CDR2 SQIVND (reference sequence). The CDR3 spells CASSMWESNDEQYF. The DNA of the CDR3 is TGTGCCAGTAGTATGTGGGAGTCCAACGACGAGCAGTACTTC.

V gene TRBV6-1 combines with J gene TRBJ2-2; the match to TRBD2 covers 10 bases. Germline CDR1 MNHNS, CDR2 SASEGT. After removal of 5 bases from V and 9 bases from J, the junction contained 12 bases not matched to a gene. The CDR3 loop spans 16 amino acids. CDR3 in DNA: TGTGCCAGCAGTAGAAGCGGGGGGGCTTCGATCAGGGAGCTGTTTTTT. Protein product: CASSRSGGASIRELFF.

This clonotype was seen a handful of times. The CDR3 region has the DNA TGTGCCAGTACCGGGCCCAATTCCTACGAGCAGTACTTC. As protein: CASTGPNSYEQYF. The chain links TRBV19 to TRBJ2-7; no firm D call. Per germline, CDR1 LNHDA and CDR2 SQIVND (reference sequence). V shed 7 bases and J shed 1 base, with 11 bases lying between them. The CDR3 runs to 13 residues.

This clonotype was seen more than once but under ten times. The chain links TRBV7-2 to TRBJ2-5, with D hard to call. The CDR3 is 14 residues long. Germline CDR1 and CDR2: SGHTA and FQGNSA. V lost 2 bases, J lost 2 bases, and 9 bases lay in between. The DNA of the CDR3 is TGTGCCAGCAGCTTATACGGGCGACAAGAGACCCAGTACTTC. As protein: CASSLYGRQETQYF.

This clonotype was recorded many times. V and J are TRBV6-1 and TRBJ1-6, with TRBD1 matching over 8 bases. Germline assignment: CDR1 MNHNS and CDR2 SASEGT. The V gene end was trimmed by 4 bases and the J gene end by 7 bases; junction bases not matched to a gene: 6. This CDR3 is built from 15 residues. The CDR3 spells CASSGTGTGNSPLHF. Written as DNA, the CDR3 is TGTGCCAGCAGTGGGACAGGGACGGGGAATTCACCCCTCCACTTT.

This clonotype was counted between two and nine times. The V and J genes are TRBV11-2 and TRBJ2-2, with D possibly TRBD1 on 6 matching bases. CDR3 length: 17 residues. Germline assignment: CDR1 SGHAT and CDR2 FQNNGV. V lost 4 bases and J lost 1, with 16 bases in between. DNA for the CDR3: TGTGCCAGCAGCTCCAGGTCTGGGGGCTGGAACACCGGGGAGCTGTTTTTT. Encoded protein: CASSSRSGGWNTGELFF.

This clonotype was found many times. The chain links TRBV6-5 to TRBJ2-7; tentatively, D is TRBD1 (5 bases). The germline CDR1 and CDR2 sequences are MNHEY and SVGAGI. The CDR3 runs to 13 residues. Trimming pared 3 bases from V and 5 bases from J, leaving 11 bases between. CDR3 loop: CASSYQGSHEQYF. The CDR3 nucleotides are TGTGCCAGCAGTTATCAGGGTAGCCACGAGCAGTACTTC.

This clonotype was observed a handful of times. The CDR3 nucleotides are TGTGCCAGCAGAGACAGCTCCATCGGCTATGGCTACACCTTC. Translation: CASRDSSIGYGYTF. V gene TRBV12-3 or TRBV12-4 combines with J gene TRBJ1-2; maybe TRBD1 (5 bases). V lost 6 bases to trimming and J lost 4 bases, with 15 bases between them. This CDR3 is 14 amino acids long.

With respect to this clonotype: The junction departs from germline at one end; a sequencing error may be responsible. The chain joins TRBV11-2 to TRBJ2-4, with 7 bases identical to TRBD1. CDR1 is SGHAT, CDR2 FQNNGV, per germline. There are 17 residues in the CDR3. This CDR3 is CASSLGQGQLAKNIKYF. The CDR3 DNA is TGTGCCAGCAGCTTAGGTCAGGGACAGTTAGCCAAAAACATTAAGTACTTC.

This clonotype occurred many times. The chain combines TRBV6-5 with TRBJ1-1; D remains ambiguous. The CDR3 covers 13 residues. Looked up from germline, CDR1 is MNHEY and CDR2 is SVGAGI. V lost 0 bases and J lost 8, with 10 bases in between. The CDR3 loop is CASSYSLGLEAFF. In DNA, the CDR3 is TGTGCCAGCAGTTACTCATTGGGGTTGGAAGCTTTCTTT.

This clonotype came up a few times. V is TRBV7-9 and J is TRBJ2-7; D unclear. This CDR3 contains 14 residues. The germline V gene encodes CDR1 SEHNR and CDR2 FQNEAQ (reference sequence). Trimming left V 5 bases short and J 6 bases short, with 17 bases between. CDR3 protein: CASSPGLTLGEQYF. The CDR3 DNA follows: TGTGCCAGCAGCCCGGGTCTTACCTTAGGCGAGCAGTACTTC.

This clonotype was picked up many times. The chain has TRBV6-2 or TRBV6-3 and TRBJ1-2; 10 bases line up with TRBD1. CDR3 length: 17 amino acids. The junction had 15 bases not matched to a gene; V was cut back by 7 bases and J by 4 bases. Germline assignment: CDR1 MNHEY and CDR2 SVGEGT. DNA for the CDR3: TGTGCCAGCACGGGGACCGGGACAGGGGCCCGCGGCTATGGCTACACCTTC. This codes for CASTGTGTGARGYGYTF.

This clonotype was seen at least ten times. The rearrangement links TRBV7-2 to TRBJ1-1; D gene unclear. Germline CDR1 is SGHTA and CDR2 is FQGNSA. The CDR3 runs to 12 residues. Trimming stripped 3 bases from V and 3 bases from J, with 5 bases between. The CDR3 coding sequence is TGTGCCAGCAGCTTTATGTACACTGAAGCTTTCTTT. Protein: CASSFMYTEAFF.

The chain couples TRBV24-1 to TRBJ1-5; 8 positions match TRBD1. The J segment lost 5 bases and the V segment lost 4 bases, leaving 6 bases of the junction unmatched. CDR1 and CDR2 from the germline V gene are KGHDR and SFDVKD. The CDR3 totals 15 residues. In DNA, the CDR3 is TGTGCCACCAGTGACCCCGGGACAGGACATCAGCCCCAGCATTTT. This encodes CATSDPGTGHQPQHF.

The chain carries TRBV6-1 and TRBJ1-2; no reliable D call. Germline-derived CDR1 and CDR2 are MNHNS and SASEGT. V shed 6 bases and J shed 7 bases, with 15 bases lying between them. The CDR3 runs to 13 residues. The CDR3 DNA reads TGTGCCAGCAGGACCGGACGTGGTGGTGGCTACACCTTC. The encoded protein is CASRTGRGGGYTF.

This clonotype was found many times. The chain recombines TRBV11-2 with TRBJ1-1; 7 bases agree with TRBD1. Germline trimming cut 6 bases from V and 1 base from J; bases unmatched to any gene: 8. CDR1 is SGHAT, CDR2 FQNNGV, per germline. The CDR3 sequence is 15 residues long. The CDR3 DNA sequence: TGTGCCAGCAGTTCAACAGGGGAATGGAACACTGAAGCTTTCTTT. This encodes CASSSTGEWNTEAFF.

This clonotype occurred many times. The chain combines TRBV2 with TRBJ1-6; 9 positions match TRBD1. V gave up 9 bases and J gave up 7 bases; unmatched junction bases: 4. The CDR3 runs to 13 residues. CDR1 is SNHLY, CDR2 FYNNEI, per germline. Here the CDR3 DNA reads TGTGCCAGAATTGGGACAGGGAATTCACCCCTCCACTTT. This translates into CARIGTGNSPLHF.

V is TRBV12-5 and J is TRBJ1-2, with D uncertain. Germline lookup yields CDR1 LGHNT and CDR2 FRNRAP. This CDR3 has 11 residues. DNA for the CDR3: TGTTCGGAGGCCGGGGTGTATGGCTACACCTTC. It yields the protein CSEAGVYGYTF.

This clonotype was recorded at least ten times. This chain joins TRBV12-3 or TRBV12-4 and TRBJ1-5; the match to TRBD1 covers 7 bases. The ends lost 7 bases at V and 7 bases at J; junction bases unmatched: 16. The CDR3 runs to 16 residues. CDR3 nucleotide sequence: TGTGCCAGCACTAACGGGACAGTGGCACCGAGGCAGCCCCAGCATTTT. Its protein product is CASTNGTVAPRQPQHF.

This clonotype appeared a few times. The chain combines TRBV4-1 with TRBJ2-7, with D perhaps being TRBD1 or TRBD2 (6 bases each). The length of the CDR3 is 14 residues. From germline, CDR1 is MGHRA and CDR2 YSYEKL. V was cut by 3 bases and J by 1 base, with 10 bases left in between. CDR3 residues: CASSQRDTSYEQYF. The CDR3 bases are TGCGCCAGCAGCCAGCGGGACACATCCTACGAGCAGTACTTC.

The chain combines TRBV6-1 with TRBJ2-7, with 7 bases fitting TRBD2. Germline V CDR1 and CDR2: MNHNS, SASEGT. The junction had 11 bases not matched to a gene; V was cut back by 5 bases and J by 7 bases. The CDR3 length is 14 residues. The CDR3 sequence: CASSRKVVGGEQYF. CDR3 sequence (DNA): TGTGCCAGCAGTCGTAAGGTTGTGGGAGGGGAGCAGTACTTC.

This chain uses TRBV4-1 with TRBJ1-5, with 7 bases aligning to TRBD1. The CDR3 has 18 amino acids. CDR1 is MGHRA, CDR2 YSYEKL, per germline. The junction had 10 bases not matched to a gene; V was cut back by 2 bases and J by 0 bases. The CDR3 spells CASSQKGQGQYSNQPQHF. CDR3 DNA sequence: TGCGCCAGCAGCCAAAAAGGGCAGGGACAGTATAGCAATCAGCCCCAGCATTTT.

This clonotype was seen ten or more times. The chain links TRBV20-1 to TRBJ1-1; TRBD1 matches 11 bases. The CDR3 runs 15 residues. With 0 bases clipped from V and 5 bases from J, the junction kept 5 bases outside the gene matches. Germline V gene lookup returns CDR1 DFQATT and CDR2 SNEGSKA (reference sequence). The CDR3 sequence: CSARDAGTGGTEAFF. In DNA form, the CDR3 reads TGCAGTGCTAGAGATGCCGGGACAGGGGGGACTGAAGCTTTCTTT.

This clonotype was detected a few times. For the CDR3, the DNA is TGTGCCAGCAGCCTGTCAGCGTACAACGGCGGGGAGCTGTTTTTT. This encodes CASSLSAYNGGELFF. The rearrangement uses TRBV7-6 and TRBJ2-2; no reliable D call. Germline CDR1 is SGHVS and CDR2 is FNYEAQ. Trimming removed 5 bases from V and 7 bases from J, with 17 bases in between. The CDR3 length is 15 residues.

The CDR3 reads CASSHAGSYEQYF. CDR3 coding DNA: TGTGCCAGCAGCCATGCTGGGTCCTACGAGCAGTACTTC. J is TRBJ2-7 and V is TRBV7-9; D is undetermined. V lost 5 bases and J lost 1, with 9 bases in between. CDR1 and CDR2 (germline): SEHNR, FQNEAQ (reference sequence). The CDR3 is made up of 13 amino acids.

The rearrangement uses TRBV18 and TRBJ1-1, with a tentative D call TRBD1 (5 bases). The length of the CDR3 is 14 residues. V was trimmed by 1 base and J by 6 bases, leaving 12 bases between them. Germline V gene lookup returns CDR1 KGHSH and CDR2 LQKENI. The CDR3 region is CASSPLQGIPEAFF. The CDR3 DNA sequence: TGTGCCAGCTCACCACTGCAGGGCATCCCTGAAGCTTTCTTT.

As for this clonotype: Since no conserved phenylalanine or tryptophan closes the CDR3, a read error is the likely cause. The chain recombines TRBV29-1 with TRBJ1-5; D remains ambiguous. Trimming pared 6 bases from V and 1 base from J, leaving 10 bases between. CDR1 and CDR2 from the germline V gene are SQVTM and ANQGSEA. The CDR3 has 13 amino acids. This CDR3 reads CSVALASNQPQHY. CDR3 nucleotides: TGCAGCGTGGCACTGGCCAGCAATCAGCCCCAGCATTAT.

The rearrangement links TRBV24-1 to TRBJ1-1, with D hard to call. Germline values: CDR1 KGHDR, CDR2 SFDVKD. V was trimmed by 6 bases and J by 1 base, leaving 5 bases between them. The CDR3 is made up of 12 amino acids. CDR3 loop: CATSLQNTEAFF. CDR3 sequence (DNA): TGTGCCACCAGTCTACAGAACACTGAAGCTTTCTTT.

This clonotype was seen repeatedly, ten times or more. The chain is built from TRBV6-5 and TRBJ1-1, with D perhaps TRBD1 (5 bases). V was cut by 7 bases and J by 1 base, with 16 bases left in between. This CDR3 spans 15 amino acids. Looked up from germline, CDR1 is MNHEY and CDR2 is SVGAGI. The DNA of the CDR3 is TGTGCCAGCAACAAGATCCGGGACGAGAACACTGAAGCTTTCTTT. Amino acid sequence: CASNKIRDENTEAFF.